This is a list of T cell receptor beta chains from one sample in a study of cytomegalovirus exposure and HLA in healthy donors. Profiled with immunoSEQ multiplex PCR; TCRdb holds only in-frame clones, not every one. Here the sample spans about 140,000 clones, around 72% being singletons. The sample taken for sequencing was PBMCs. The receptors originated from a woman aged 40 to 50 in good health and CMV-seronegative. The CDR3 runs from the conserved cysteine through the conserved F or W. A D gene is named only where the DNA matches it firmly. Clone size, where shown, is once, few, many, or a class for clones that have expanded.

D gene: TRBD2
V gene: TRBV5-1
clone size: NA
J gene: TRBJ2-1
CDR3 DNA: TGCGCCAGCAGCTTAAGCGGGGGGCGCAACAATGAGCAGTTCTTC
CDR3 protein: CASSLSGGRNNEQFF

D gene: TRBD1
V gene: TRBV4-2
clone size: NA
J gene: TRBJ1-1
CDR3 DNA: TGTGCCAGCAGCCAAGAGTCGGGACAGCGTAACACTGAAGCTTTCTTT
CDR3 protein: CASSQESGQRNTEAFF

D gene: NA
V gene: TRBV12-5
clone size: NA
J gene: TRBJ1-5
CDR3 DNA: TGTGCTAGTGGTTTGGCGAATGAGGGCGGTCAGCCCCAGCATTTT
CDR3 protein: CASGLANEGGQPQHF

D gene: NA
V gene: TRBV15
clone size: NA
J gene: TRBJ1-1
CDR3 DNA: TGTGCCACCGAACAGGGACAGAACACTGAAGCTTTCTTT
CDR3 protein: CATEQGQNTEAFF

D gene: NA
V gene: TRBV2
clone size: NA
J gene: TRBJ1-4
CDR3 DNA: TGTGCCAGCGGTATAGCCAGAGCAACTAATGAAAAACTGTTTTTT
CDR3 protein: CASGIARATNEKLFF

D gene: NA
V gene: TRBV6-1
clone size: NA
J gene: TRBJ2-5
CDR3 DNA: TGTGCCAGCAGTGGATGGGGGGAAAAAGGGCCTGTGGAGACCCAGTACTTC
CDR3 protein: CASSGWGEKGPVETQYF

D gene: NA
V gene: TRBV15
clone size: NA
J gene: TRBJ1-1
CDR3 DNA: TGTGCCACCAGCAGAGGTACAGGGAGAATGCCTGAAGCTTTCTTT
CDR3 protein: CATSRGTGRMPEAFF

D gene: TRBD1
V gene: TRBV5-4
clone size: NA
J gene: TRBJ2-3
CDR3 DNA: TGTGCCAGCAGCTTGTCACAGGGGAACACAGATACGCAGTATTTT
CDR3 protein: CASSLSQGNTDTQYF

D gene: NA
V gene: TRBV11-2
clone size: few
J gene: TRBJ1-5
CDR3 DNA: TGTGCCAGCAGCCTAACTTATCAGGATCAGCCCCAGCATTTT
CDR3 protein: CASSLTYQDQPQHF

D gene: TRBD1
V gene: TRBV27
clone size: NA
J gene: TRBJ2-1
CDR3 DNA: TGTGCCAGCAGAATTGCCCCGGGACAGCCATACAATGAGCAGTTCTTC
CDR3 protein: CASRIAPGQPYNEQFF

D gene: TRBD1
V gene: TRBV19
clone size: NA
J gene: TRBJ1-2
CDR3 DNA: TGTGCCAGTAGTAGGGGACAGGTGTATGGCTACACCTTC
CDR3 protein: CASSRGQVYGYTF

D gene: NA
V gene: TRBV5-1
clone size: NA
J gene: TRBJ1-2
CDR3 DNA: TGCGCCAGCAGCGGGGACACTATGGGTTATGGCTACACCTTC
CDR3 protein: CASSGDTMGYGYTF

D gene: NA
V gene: TRBV2
clone size: NA
J gene: TRBJ2-5
CDR3 DNA: TGTGCCAGCAGTGAAGGGTCGGCTAGAAGATACTTC
CDR3 protein: CASSEGSARRYF

D gene: TRBD1
V gene: TRBV27
clone size: NA
J gene: TRBJ2-5
CDR3 DNA: TGTGCCAGCAGCCCTAATAGGGGGCCAGCTTTTCAAGAGACCCAGTACTTC
CDR3 protein: CASSPNRGPAFQETQYF

D gene: TRBD2
V gene: TRBV27
clone size: once
J gene: TRBJ2-5
CDR3 DNA: TGTGCCAGCAGTGCGCTAAATTTAGCGGGGGGCCCCTGGGAGACCCAGTACTTC
CDR3 protein: CASSALNLAGGPWETQYF

D gene: NA
V gene: TRBV9
clone size: NA
J gene: TRBJ2-2
CDR3 DNA: TGTGCCGGCGGGACGCCGCCTCCCCTCGGGGAGCTGTTTTTT
CDR3 protein: CAGGTPPPLGELFF

D gene: NA
V gene: TRBV27
clone size: few
J gene: TRBJ1-1
CDR3 DNA: TGTGCCAGCAGTTTAGGGACACCTTTGAACACTGAAGCTTTCTTT
CDR3 protein: CASSLGTPLNTEAFF

D gene: NA
V gene: TRBV6-5
clone size: few
J gene: TRBJ2-5
CDR3 DNA: TGTGCCAGCAGGGGCTTACTGAGCGGCCAAGAGACCCAGTACTTC
CDR3 protein: CASRGLLSGQETQYF

D gene: NA
V gene: TRBV5-6
clone size: NA
J gene: TRBJ1-5
CDR3 DNA: TGTGCCAGCAGCGAGACAGGCTCTGGACAGCCCCAGCATTTT
CDR3 protein: CASSETGSGQPQHF

D gene: TRBD1
V gene: TRBV2
clone size: few
J gene: TRBJ1-1
CDR3 DNA: TGTGCCAGCAGGGGGACAGGGGGCGGCACTGAAGCTTTCTTT
CDR3 protein: CASRGTGGGTEAFF

D gene: NA
V gene: TRBV11-2
clone size: NA
J gene: TRBJ1-1
CDR3 DNA: TGTGCCAGCAGCCCCCCCGACAGGAACACTGAAGCTTTCTTT
CDR3 protein: CASSPPDRNTEAFF

D gene: TRBD1
V gene: TRBV6-1
clone size: once
J gene: TRBJ1-2
CDR3 DNA: TGTGCCAGCACCTTACAGATAGGGGACAGGGAGGGCTACACCTTC
CDR3 protein: CASTLQIGDREGYTF

D gene: NA
V gene: TRBV5-6
clone size: NA
J gene: TRBJ2-5
CDR3 DNA: TGTGCCAGCAGCCCCGGAGGCCAAGAGACCCAGTACTTC
CDR3 protein: CASSPGGQETQYF

D gene: TRBD2
V gene: TRBV4-1
clone size: NA
J gene: TRBJ2-3
CDR3 DNA: TGCGCCAGCAGGGGGCGGGGACTAGCGGGAGATACGCAGTATTTT
CDR3 protein: CASRGRGLAGDTQYF

D gene: NA
V gene: TRBV5-1
clone size: NA
J gene: TRBJ1-1
CDR3 DNA: TGCGCCAGCAAGTGGGGGCCAATGAACACTGAAGCTTTCTTT
CDR3 protein: CASKWGPMNTEAFF

D gene: TRBD1
V gene: TRBV7-8
clone size: NA
J gene: TRBJ2-3
CDR3 DNA: TGTGCCAGCAACCCGACAGGGGTCGGAGATACGCAGTATTTT
CDR3 protein: CASNPTGVGDTQYF

D gene: TRBD2
V gene: TRBV4-2
clone size: NA
J gene: TRBJ2-5
CDR3 DNA: TGTGCCAGCAGCCGATTCTGGGCGGGAGGATCCCCAGAGACCCAGTACTTC
CDR3 protein: CASSRFWAGGSPETQYF

D gene: NA
V gene: TRBV4-1
clone size: NA
J gene: TRBJ1-1
CDR3 DNA: TGCGCCAGCAGCCAACGTTCAGGGAACACTGAAGCTTTCTTT
CDR3 protein: CASSQRSGNTEAFF

D gene: TRBD1
V gene: TRBV9
clone size: NA
J gene: TRBJ1-2
CDR3 DNA: TGTGCCAGCAGAGGCCTCGGACAGGCAAACTATGGCTACACCTTC
CDR3 protein: CASRGLGQANYGYTF